Sequencing of this TCR beta chain was carried out in a study of blood T cell repertoires in COVID-19. In the study overall: Acute-phase and convalescent COVID-19 samples originated in the United States, Italy and Spain. Sources were T cells, B-cell-depleted T cells, or PBMCs; the material itself was cDNA or gDNA.

J was trimmed by 5 bases and V by 5 bases; bases with no gene match: 10. The CDR3 is made up of 15 amino acids. Germline values: CDR1 SGHNT, CDR2 YENEEA. Using immunoSEQ multiplex PCR, the repertoire was profiled, and TCRdb retains in-frame clones only, with some absent. Among approximately 240,000 clones listed, under 85% were seen once. This receptor was identified in a human donor in a cohort sampled during active COVID-19. The sequencing sample was made of peripheral blood. The chain employs TRBV11-3 and TRBJ2-5, with 8 bases lining up with TRBD1. The CDR3 region is CASSHGGRTGETQYF. In DNA, the CDR3 is TGTGCCAGCAGCCATGGGGGGCGGACAGGGGAGACCCAGTACTTC.